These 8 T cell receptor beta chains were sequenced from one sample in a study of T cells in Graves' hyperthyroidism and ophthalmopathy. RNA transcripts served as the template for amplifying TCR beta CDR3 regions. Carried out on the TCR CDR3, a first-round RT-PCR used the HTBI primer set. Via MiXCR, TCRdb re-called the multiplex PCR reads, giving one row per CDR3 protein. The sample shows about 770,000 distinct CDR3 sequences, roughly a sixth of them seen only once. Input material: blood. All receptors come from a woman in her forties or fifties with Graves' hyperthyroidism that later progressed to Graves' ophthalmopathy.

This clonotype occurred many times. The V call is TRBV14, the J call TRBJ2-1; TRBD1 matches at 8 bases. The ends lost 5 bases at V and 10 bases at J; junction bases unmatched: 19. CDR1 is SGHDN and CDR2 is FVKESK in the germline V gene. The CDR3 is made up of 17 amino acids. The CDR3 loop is CASSSTRTLGTGKEQFF. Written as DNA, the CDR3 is TGTGCCAGCAGCTCGACCCGTACTTTAGGGACAGGAAAAGAGCAGTTCTTC.

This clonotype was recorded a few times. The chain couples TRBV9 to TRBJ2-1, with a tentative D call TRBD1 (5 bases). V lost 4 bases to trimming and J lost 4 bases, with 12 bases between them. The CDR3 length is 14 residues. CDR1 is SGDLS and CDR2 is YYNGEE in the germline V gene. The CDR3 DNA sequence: TGTGCCAGCAGCCTAGGACACCTATACAATGAGCAGTTCTTC. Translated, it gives CASSLGHLYNEQFF.

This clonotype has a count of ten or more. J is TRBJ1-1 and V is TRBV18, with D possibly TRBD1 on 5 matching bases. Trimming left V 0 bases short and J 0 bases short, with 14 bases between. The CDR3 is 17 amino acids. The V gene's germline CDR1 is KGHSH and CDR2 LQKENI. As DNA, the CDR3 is TGTGCCAGCTCACCACCGTCTGGGGGAGGCATGAACACTGAAGCTTTCTTT. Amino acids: CASSPPSGGGMNTEAFF.

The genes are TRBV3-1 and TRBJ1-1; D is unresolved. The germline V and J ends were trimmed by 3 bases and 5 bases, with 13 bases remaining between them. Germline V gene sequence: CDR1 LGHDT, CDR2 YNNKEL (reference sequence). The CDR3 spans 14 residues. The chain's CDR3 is CASSQNDVGTEAFF. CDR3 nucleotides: TGTGCCAGCAGCCAGAACGACGTGGGAACTGAAGCTTTCTTT.

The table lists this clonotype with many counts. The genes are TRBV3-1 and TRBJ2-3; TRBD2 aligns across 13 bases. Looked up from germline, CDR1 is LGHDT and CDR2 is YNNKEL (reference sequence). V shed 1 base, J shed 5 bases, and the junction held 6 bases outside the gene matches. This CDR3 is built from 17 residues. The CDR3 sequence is CASSQGLAGGSRDTQYF. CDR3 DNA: TGTGCCAGCAGCCAAGGACTAGCGGGGGGAAGCCGAGATACGCAGTATTTT.

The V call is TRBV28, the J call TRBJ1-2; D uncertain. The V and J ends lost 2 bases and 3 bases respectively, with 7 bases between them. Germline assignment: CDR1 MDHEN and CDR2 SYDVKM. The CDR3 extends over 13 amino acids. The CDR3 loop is CASSLLRHYGYTF. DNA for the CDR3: TGTGCCAGCAGTTTACTAAGGCACTATGGCTACACCTTC.

The CDR3 DNA is TGTGCCAGCAGCGTAGCAGGGGTAGGTAGCACAGATACGCAGTATTTT. Protein product: CASSVAGVGSTDTQYF. The J gene is TRBJ2-3, the V gene TRBV9, with D possibly TRBD1 on 6 matching bases. The CDR3 is 16 residues long. The germline V and J ends were trimmed by 0 bases and 0 bases, with 11 bases remaining between them. Per germline, CDR1 SGDLS and CDR2 YYNGEE.

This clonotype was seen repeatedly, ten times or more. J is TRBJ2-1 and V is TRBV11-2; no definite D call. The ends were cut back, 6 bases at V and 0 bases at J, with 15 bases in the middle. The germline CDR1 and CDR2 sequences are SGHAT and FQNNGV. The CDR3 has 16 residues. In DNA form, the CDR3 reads TGTGCCAGCAGACCCCGACGGCTGAGCTCCTACAATGAGCAGTTCTTC. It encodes CASRPRRLSSYNEQFF.